A selection of T cell receptor beta chains follows, all from one sample in a study of shared clonotypes between healthy human individuals. TCRdb keeps only in-frame clones here, not all; method: immunoSEQ multiplex PCR. The data hold some 2.4 million clones, with roughly 93% observed a single time. The sequencing sample was made of naive CD4+ T cells from PBMCs. These receptors were collected from a man between 18 and 35 years old in good health. Some clones in this sample may be carry-over from other donors' samples. The CDR3 runs from the conserved cysteine through the conserved F or W. A D gene is named only where the DNA matches it firmly. Clone sizes are given selectively: once, few, many, or a class where the clone is expanded.

NA,TRBV5-1,TRBJ2-3,NA,TGCGCCAGCAGTTTACAAACAGGGCCAGATACGCAGTATTTT,CASSLQTGPDTQYF
TRBD1,TRBV27,TRBJ1-1,NA,TGTGCCAGCAAGATTACCCGGGACAGACCGAACACTGAAGCTTTCTTT,CASKITRDRPNTEAFF
TRBD2,TRBV5-1,TRBJ2-3,once,TGCGCCAGCAGCTTGGCGGGACTACGCACAGATACGCAGTATTTT,CASSLAGLRTDTQYF
TRBD1,TRBV29-1,TRBJ2-5,NA,TGCAGCGGAAGACAGGGGGCCGGGGAGACCCAGTACTTC,CSGRQGAGETQYF
NA,TRBV7-2,TRBJ1-2,NA,TGTGCCAGCAGCTTAACGGGGCCAGTTCCGAAGGGCTACACCTTC,CASSLTGPVPKGYTF
NA,TRBV6-1,TRBJ2-7,NA,TGTGCCAGCAGTGCGGTCAGGGACGAGCAGTACTTC,CASSAVRDEQYF
NA,TRBV15,TRBJ2-7,NA,TGTGCCACCAGCAGAGGAGGGGAAGAAATCTACGAGCAGTACTTC,CATSRGGEEIYEQYF
TRBD2,TRBV15,TRBJ2-5,NA,TGTGCCACCAGCAGACTAGCGGGAGGTGGGGAGACCCAGTACTTC,CATSRLAGGGETQYF
NA,TRBV7-6,TRBJ2-3,NA,TGTGCCAGCAGCTTAATTAGGGGAGATACGCAGTATTTT,CASSLIRGDTQYF
NA,TRBV5-1,TRBJ2-1,NA,TGCGCCAGCAGTCAACCAACAACGGGTTACAATGAGCAGTTCTTC,CASSQPTTGYNEQFF
NA,TRBV2,TRBJ2-7,NA,TGTGCCAGCAGCGGCGGGGCTCCCTACGAGCAGTACTTC,CASSGGAPYEQYF
NA,TRBV4-1,TRBJ2-7,NA,TGCGCCAGCAGCCCAACCAAGGCGATTTGGACCTACGAGCAGTACTTC,CASSPTKAIWTYEQYF
TRBD2,TRBV2,TRBJ2-1,NA,TGTGCCAGCCGAACCGGGACTAGCGGGAACAATGAGCAGTTCTTC,CASRTGTSGNNEQFF
TRBD1,TRBV9,TRBJ1-2,once,TGTGCCAGCAGCCTTAGACAGGGGAGGAATGGCTACACCTTC,CASSLRQGRNGYTF
NA,TRBV28,TRBJ2-7,NA,TGTGCCAGCAGCTACAGAAGGGGAATATTTGGCTACGAGCAGTACTTC,CASSYRRGIFGYEQYF
NA,TRBV5-4,TRBJ1-4,NA,TGTGCCAGCAGCCCGGGAACAGGGTATGAAAAACTGTTTTTT,CASSPGTGYEKLFF